The sequence of this T cell receptor beta chain was determined in a study of human T cells and chemical hapten exposure. Overall study: DPC 0.01% went on the upper back by patch test, with reading at 6 days. Patients having alopecia areata, totalis or universalis were mostly female.

In the case of this clonotype: Its cognate antigen is unknown.

The study's findings and limits: The number of TCRs over 1 in 1000 frequency stayed unchanged after DPC.

Time point reported: pre-sensitization, week 0. Regarding treatment: therapeutic diphenylcyclopropenone sensitization with weekly scalp DPC. Individual cDNA molecules had unique molecular identifiers attached to them by the library. One entry per CDR3 protein results from TCRdb running MiXCR on the RACE reads. The sample contains approximately 180,000 distinct CDR3 sequences, around 30% of which appear only once. The specimen was whole blood, collected in connection with sensitization to the hapten diphenylcyclopropenone (DPC). The source is a woman between 25 and 40 years old with alopecia areata. Some clones in this sample may be carry-over from other donors' samples.

The chain's CDR3 is CAIKSSGGTDTQYF. The CDR3 bases are TGTGCCATCAAATCAAGCGGGGGAACGGATACGCAGTATTTT. The J gene is TRBJ2-3, the V gene TRBV10-3, with TRBD2 matching over 8 bases. The length of the CDR3 is 14 residues. V lost 7 bases and J lost 6; bases outside the gene matches: 9. Germline CDR1 and CDR2: ENHRY and SYGVKD.